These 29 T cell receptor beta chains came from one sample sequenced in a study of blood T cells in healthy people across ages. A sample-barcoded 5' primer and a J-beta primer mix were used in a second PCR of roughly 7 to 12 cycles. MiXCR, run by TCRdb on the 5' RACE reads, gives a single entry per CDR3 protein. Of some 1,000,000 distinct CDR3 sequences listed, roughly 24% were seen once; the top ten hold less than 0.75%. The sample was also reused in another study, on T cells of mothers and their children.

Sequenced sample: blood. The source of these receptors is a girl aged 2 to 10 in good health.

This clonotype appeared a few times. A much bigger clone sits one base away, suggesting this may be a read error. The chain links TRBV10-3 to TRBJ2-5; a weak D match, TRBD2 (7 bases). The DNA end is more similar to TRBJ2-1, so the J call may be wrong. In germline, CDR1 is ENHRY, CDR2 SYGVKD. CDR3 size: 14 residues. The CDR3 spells CAISDSRGAGEQFF. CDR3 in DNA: TGTGCCATCAGTGATAGTCGGGGGGCCGGTGAGCAGTTCTTC.

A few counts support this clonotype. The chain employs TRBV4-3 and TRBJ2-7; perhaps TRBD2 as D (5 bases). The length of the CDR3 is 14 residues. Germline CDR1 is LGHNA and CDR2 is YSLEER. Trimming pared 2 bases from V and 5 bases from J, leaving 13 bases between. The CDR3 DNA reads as TGCGCCAGCAGCCAATTCCGGGGAAAAAACGAGCAGTACTTC. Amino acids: CASSQFRGKNEQYF.

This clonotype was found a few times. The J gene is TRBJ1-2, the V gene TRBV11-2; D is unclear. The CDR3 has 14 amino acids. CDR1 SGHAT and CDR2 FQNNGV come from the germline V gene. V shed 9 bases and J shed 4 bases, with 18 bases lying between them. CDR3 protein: CASSPSFPIYGYTF. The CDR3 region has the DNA TGTGCCAGTAGCCCCAGCTTCCCTATCTATGGCTACACCTTC.

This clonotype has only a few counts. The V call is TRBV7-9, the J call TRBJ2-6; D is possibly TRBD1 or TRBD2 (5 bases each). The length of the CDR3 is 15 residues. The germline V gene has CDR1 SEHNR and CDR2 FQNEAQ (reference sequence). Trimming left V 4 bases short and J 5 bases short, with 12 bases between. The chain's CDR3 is CASSWGKDRANVLTF. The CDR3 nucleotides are TGTGCCAGCAGCTGGGGGAAAGATAGGGCCAACGTCCTGACTTTC.

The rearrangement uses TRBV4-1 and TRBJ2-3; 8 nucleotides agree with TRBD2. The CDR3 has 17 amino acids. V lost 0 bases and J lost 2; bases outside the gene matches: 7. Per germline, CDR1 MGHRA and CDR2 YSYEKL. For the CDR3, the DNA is TGCGCCAGCAGCCAAGAAAGGTTAGCGGGGTTCACAGATACGCAGTATTTT. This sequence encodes CASSQERLAGFTDTQYF.

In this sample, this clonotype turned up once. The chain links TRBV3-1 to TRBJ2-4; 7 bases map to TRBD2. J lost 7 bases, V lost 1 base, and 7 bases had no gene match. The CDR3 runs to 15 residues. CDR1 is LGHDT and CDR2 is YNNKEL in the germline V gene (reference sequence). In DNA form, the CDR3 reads TGTGCCAGCAGCCAAGCAACGTGGGGGGGGAACATTCAGTACTTC. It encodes CASSQATWGGNIQYF.

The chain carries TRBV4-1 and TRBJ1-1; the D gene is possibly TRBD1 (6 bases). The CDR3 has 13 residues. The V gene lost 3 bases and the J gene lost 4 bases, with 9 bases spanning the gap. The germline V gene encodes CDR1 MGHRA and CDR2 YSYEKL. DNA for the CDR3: TGCGCCAGCAGCCAGGGGGACACCACTGAAGCTTTCTTT. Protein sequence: CASSQGDTTEAFF.

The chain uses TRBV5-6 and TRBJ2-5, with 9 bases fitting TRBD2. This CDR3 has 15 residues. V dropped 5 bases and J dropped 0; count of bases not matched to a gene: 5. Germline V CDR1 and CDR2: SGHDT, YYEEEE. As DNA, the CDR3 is TGTGCCAGCAGTGATGGACTAGCGAACCAAGAGACCCAGTACTTC. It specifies CASSDGLANQETQYF.

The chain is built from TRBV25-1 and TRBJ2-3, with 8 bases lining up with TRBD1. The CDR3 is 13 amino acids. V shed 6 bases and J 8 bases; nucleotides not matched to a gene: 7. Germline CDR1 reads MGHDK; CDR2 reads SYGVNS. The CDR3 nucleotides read TGTGCCAGCAGGAAACAGGGGGAAATTACGCAGTATTTT. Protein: CASRKQGEITQYF. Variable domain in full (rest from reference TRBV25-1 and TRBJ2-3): EADIYQTPRYLVIGTGKKITLECSQTMGHDKMYWYQQDPGMELHLIHYSYGVNSTEKGDLSSESTVSRIRTEHFPLTLESARPSHTSQYLCASRKQGEITQYFGPGTRLTVL.

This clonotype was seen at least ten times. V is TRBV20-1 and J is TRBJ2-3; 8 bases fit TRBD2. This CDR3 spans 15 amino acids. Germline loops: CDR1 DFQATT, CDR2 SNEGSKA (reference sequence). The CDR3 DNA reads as TGCGGACTATCCCTACTAGCGGAGACCACAGATACGCAGTATTTT. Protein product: CGLSLLAETTDTQYF.

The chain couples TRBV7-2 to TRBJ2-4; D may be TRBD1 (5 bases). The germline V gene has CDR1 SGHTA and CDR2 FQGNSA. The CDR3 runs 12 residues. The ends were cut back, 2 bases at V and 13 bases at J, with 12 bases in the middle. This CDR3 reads CASSLQGLGQYF. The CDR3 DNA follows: TGTGCCAGCAGCTTACAGGGTTTGGGACAGTACTTC.

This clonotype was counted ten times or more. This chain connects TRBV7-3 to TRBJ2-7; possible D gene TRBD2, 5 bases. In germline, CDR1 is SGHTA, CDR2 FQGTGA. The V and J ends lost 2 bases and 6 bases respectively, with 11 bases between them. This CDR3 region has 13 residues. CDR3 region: CASSLGLAGEQYF. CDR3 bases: TGTGCCAGCAGCTTAGGCCTAGCTGGCGAGCAGTACTTC.

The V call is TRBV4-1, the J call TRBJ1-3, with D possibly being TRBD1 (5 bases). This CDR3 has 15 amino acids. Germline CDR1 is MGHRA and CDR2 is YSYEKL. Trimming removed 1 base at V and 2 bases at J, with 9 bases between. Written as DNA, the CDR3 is TGCGCCAGCAGCCAAGGTCAGGGTCCTGGAAACACCATATATTTT. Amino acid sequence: CASSQGQGPGNTIYF.

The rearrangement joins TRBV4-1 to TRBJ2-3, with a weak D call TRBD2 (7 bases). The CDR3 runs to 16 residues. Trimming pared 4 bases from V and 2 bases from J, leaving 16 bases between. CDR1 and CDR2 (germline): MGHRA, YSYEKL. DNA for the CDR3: TGCGCCAGCAGCCTGCAGGGGAGGGCCCACACAGATACGCAGTATTTT. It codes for CASSLQGRAHTDTQYF.

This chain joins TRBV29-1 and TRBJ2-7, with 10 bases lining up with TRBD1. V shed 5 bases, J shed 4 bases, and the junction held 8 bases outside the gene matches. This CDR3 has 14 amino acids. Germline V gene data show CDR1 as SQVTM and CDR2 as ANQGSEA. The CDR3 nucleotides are TGCAGCGTTATTCCGGGACAGGGGAGTTACGAGCAGTACTTC. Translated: CSVIPGQGSYEQYF.

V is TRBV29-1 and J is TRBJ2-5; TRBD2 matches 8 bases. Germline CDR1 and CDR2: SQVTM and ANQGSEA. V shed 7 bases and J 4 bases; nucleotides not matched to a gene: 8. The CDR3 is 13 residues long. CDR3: CSAGGGRGETQYF. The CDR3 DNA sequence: TGCAGCGCCGGGGGGGGGAGAGGAGAGACCCAGTACTTC.

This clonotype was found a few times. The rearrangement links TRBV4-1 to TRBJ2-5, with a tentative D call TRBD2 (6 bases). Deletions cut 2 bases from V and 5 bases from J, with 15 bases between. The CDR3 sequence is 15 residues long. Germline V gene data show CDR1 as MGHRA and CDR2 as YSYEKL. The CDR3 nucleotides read TGCGCCAGCAGCCAAATGGGTAGTGGGGGGGAGACCCAGTACTTC. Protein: CASSQMGSGGETQYF.

In DNA, the CDR3 is TGTGCCAGCAGCTATTTAGTAGTCGCAGATACGCAGTATTTT. Translation: CASSYLVVADTQYF. The chain joins TRBV9 to TRBJ2-3; D remains unclear. Germline CDR1 reads SGDLS; CDR2 reads YYNGEE. Trimming took off 4 bases at V and 4 bases at J, with 13 bases between the two ends. CDR3 length: 14 amino acids.

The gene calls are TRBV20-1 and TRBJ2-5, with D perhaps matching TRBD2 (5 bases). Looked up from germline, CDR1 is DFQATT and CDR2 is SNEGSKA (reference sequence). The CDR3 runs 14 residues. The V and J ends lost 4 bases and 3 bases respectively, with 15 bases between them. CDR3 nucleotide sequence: TGCAGTGCTATTGAGGGTAGGGTAGAAGAGACCCAGTACTTC. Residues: CSAIEGRVEETQYF.

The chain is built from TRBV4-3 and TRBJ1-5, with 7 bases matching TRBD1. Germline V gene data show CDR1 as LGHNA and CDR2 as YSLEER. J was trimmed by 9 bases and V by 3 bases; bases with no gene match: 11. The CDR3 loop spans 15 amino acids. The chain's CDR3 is CASSQDRSPGGPQHF. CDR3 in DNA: TGCGCCAGCAGCCAGGACAGGTCCCCAGGGGGGCCCCAGCATTTT.

CDR3 sequence (DNA): TGTGCCAGCAGCCCAGGACAGGGCTCCATGAACACTGAAGCTTTCTTT. It translates to CASSPGQGSMNTEAFF. This rearrangement joins TRBV28 to TRBJ1-1, with 8 nucleotides matching TRBD1. The J segment lost 0 bases and the V segment lost 6 bases, leaving 9 bases of the junction unmatched. The CDR3 is made up of 16 amino acids. Germline V gene lookup returns CDR1 MDHEN and CDR2 SYDVKM.

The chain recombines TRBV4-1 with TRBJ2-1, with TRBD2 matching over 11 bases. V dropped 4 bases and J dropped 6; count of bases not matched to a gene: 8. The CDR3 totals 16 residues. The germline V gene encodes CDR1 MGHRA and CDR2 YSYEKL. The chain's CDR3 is CASSRVTSGSGNEQFF. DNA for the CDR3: TGCGCCAGCAGCCGGGTTACTAGCGGGAGTGGCAATGAGCAGTTCTTC.

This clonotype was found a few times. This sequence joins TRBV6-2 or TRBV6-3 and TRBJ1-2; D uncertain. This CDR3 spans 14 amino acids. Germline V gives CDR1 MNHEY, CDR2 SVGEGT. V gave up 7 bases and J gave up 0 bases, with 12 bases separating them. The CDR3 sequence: CASTRSSSNYGYTF. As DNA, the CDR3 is TGTGCCAGCACCCGATCCTCCTCTAACTATGGCTACACCTTC.

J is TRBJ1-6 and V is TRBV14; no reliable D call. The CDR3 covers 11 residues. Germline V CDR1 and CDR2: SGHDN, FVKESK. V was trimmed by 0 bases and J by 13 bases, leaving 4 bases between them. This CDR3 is CASSQDGPLHF. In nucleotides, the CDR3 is TGTGCCAGCAGCCAAGATGGGCCCCTCCACTTT.

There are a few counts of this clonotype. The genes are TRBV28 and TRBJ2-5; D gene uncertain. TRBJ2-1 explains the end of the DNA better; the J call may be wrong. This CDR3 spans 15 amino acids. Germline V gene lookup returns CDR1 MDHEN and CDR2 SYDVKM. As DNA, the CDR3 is TGTGCCAGCACCCTGACACCGAGGAACTACAATGAGCAGTTCTTC. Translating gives CASTLTPRNYNEQFF.

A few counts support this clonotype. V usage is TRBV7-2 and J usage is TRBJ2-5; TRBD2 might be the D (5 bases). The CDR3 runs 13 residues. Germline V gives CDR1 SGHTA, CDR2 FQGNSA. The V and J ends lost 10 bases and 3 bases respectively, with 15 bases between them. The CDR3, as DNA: TGTGCCACCCAAGAATGGACTGAAGAGACCCAGTACTTC. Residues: CATQEWTEETQYF.

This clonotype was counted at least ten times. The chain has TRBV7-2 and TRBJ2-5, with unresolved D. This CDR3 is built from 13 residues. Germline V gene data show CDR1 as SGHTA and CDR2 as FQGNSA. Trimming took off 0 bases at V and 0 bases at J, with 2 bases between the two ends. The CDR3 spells CASSLADQETQYF. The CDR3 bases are TGTGCCAGCAGCTTAGCGGACCAAGAGACCCAGTACTTC.

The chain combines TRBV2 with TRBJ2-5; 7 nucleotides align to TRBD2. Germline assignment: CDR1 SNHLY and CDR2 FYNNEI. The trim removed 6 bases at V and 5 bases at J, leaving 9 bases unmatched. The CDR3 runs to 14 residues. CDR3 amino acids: CASSSGASRETQYF. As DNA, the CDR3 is TGTGCCAGCAGCAGCGGGGCATCCCGGGAGACCCAGTACTTC.

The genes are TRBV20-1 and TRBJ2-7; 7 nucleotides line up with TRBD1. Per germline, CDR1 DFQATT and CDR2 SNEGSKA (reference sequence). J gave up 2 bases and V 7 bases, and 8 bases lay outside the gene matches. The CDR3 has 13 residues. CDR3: CSVSQGVTYEQYF. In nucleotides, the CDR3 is TGCAGTGTCAGTCAGGGGGTAACCTACGAGCAGTACTTC.